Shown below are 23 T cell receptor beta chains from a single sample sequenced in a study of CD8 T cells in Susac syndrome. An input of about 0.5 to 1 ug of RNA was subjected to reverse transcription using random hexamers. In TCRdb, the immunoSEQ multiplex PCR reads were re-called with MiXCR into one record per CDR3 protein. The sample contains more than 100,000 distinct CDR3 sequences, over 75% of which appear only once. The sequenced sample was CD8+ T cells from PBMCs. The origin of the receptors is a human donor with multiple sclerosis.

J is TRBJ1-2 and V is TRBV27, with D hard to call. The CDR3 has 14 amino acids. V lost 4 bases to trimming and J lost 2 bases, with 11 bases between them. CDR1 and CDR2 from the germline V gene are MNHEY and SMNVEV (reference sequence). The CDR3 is CASSSWALNYGYTF. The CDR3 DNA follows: TGTGCCAGCAGTTCTTGGGCCTTGAACTATGGCTACACCTTC.

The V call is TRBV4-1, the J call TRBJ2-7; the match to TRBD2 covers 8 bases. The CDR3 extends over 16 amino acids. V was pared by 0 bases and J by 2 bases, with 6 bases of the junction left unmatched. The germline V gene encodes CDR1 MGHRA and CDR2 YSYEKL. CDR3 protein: CASSQEASGLTYEQYF. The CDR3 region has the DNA TGCGCCAGCAGCCAAGAGGCTAGCGGGTTAACCTACGAGCAGTACTTC.

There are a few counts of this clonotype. For the CDR3, the DNA is TGCGCCAGCAGCCGTGGGACCCTAGAGACCCAGTACTTC. This translates into CASSRGTLETQYF. The rearrangement joins TRBV4-1 to TRBJ2-5, with D perhaps being TRBD1 or TRBD2 (5 bases each). This CDR3 has 13 residues. CDR1 is MGHRA and CDR2 is YSYEKL in the germline V gene. Trimming shortened V by 4 bases and J by 4 bases, and 10 bases separated the two germline ends.

The DNA for the CDR3 is TGTGCCAGCAGTCAACACGGGGGTCCCCTATACAATGAGCAGTTCTTC. It translates to CASSQHGGPLYNEQFF. The J gene is TRBJ2-1, the V gene TRBV28; D perhaps matches TRBD2 (6 bases). Germline V gives CDR1 MDHEN, CDR2 SYDVKM. The V end was cut by 5 bases, the J end by 4 bases, with 18 bases between. The CDR3 length is 16 residues.

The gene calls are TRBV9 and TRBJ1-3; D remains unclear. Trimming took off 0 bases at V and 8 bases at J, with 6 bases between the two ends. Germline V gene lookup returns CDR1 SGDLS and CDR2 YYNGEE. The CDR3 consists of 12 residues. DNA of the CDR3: TGTGCCAGCAGCGTAGACGCGGACACCATATATTTT. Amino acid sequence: CASSVDADTIYF. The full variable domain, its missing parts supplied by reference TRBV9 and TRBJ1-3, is DSGVTQTPKHLITATGQRVTLRCSPRSGDLSVYWYQQSLDQGLQFLIQYYNGEERAKGNILERFSAQQFPDLHSELNLSSLELGDSALYFCASSVDADTIYFGEGSWLTVV.

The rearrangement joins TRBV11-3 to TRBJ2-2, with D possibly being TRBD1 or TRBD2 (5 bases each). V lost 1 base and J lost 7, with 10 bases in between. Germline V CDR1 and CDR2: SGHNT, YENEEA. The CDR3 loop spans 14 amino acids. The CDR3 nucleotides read TGTGCCAGCAGCTTAGGAGGGACGGACGGGGAGCTGTTTTTT. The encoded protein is CASSLGGTDGELFF.

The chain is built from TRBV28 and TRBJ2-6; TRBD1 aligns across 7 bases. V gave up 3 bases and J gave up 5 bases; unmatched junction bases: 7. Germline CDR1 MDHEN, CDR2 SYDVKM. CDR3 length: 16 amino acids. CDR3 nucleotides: TGTGCCAGCAGTTTTAGGGGGCGAGTTCGGGCCAACGTCCTGACTTTC. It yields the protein CASSFRGRVRANVLTF.

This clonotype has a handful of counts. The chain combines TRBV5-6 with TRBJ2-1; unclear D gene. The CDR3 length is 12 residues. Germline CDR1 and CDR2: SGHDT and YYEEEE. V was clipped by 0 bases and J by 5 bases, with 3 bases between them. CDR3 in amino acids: CASSLADNEQFF. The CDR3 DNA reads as TGTGCCAGCAGCTTGGCTGACAATGAGCAGTTCTTC. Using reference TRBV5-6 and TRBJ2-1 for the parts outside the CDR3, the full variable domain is DAGVTQSPTHLIKTRGQQVTLRCSPKSGHDTVSWYQQALGQGPQFIFQYYEEEERQRGNFPDRFSGHQFPNYSSELNVNALLLGDSALYLCASSLADNEQFFGPGTRLTVL.

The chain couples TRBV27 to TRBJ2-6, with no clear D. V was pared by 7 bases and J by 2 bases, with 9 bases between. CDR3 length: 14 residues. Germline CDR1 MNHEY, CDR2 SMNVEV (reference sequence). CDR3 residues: CASTFLTGANVLTF. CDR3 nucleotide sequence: TGTGCCAGCACTTTCTTGACTGGGGCCAACGTCCTGACTTTC.

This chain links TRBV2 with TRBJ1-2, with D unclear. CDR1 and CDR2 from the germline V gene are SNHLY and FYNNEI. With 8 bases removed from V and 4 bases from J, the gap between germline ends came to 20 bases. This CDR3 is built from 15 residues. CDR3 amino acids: CASRRLLQIGYGYTF. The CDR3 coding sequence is TGTGCCAGCCGGAGGCTTCTCCAGATAGGCTATGGCTACACCTTC.

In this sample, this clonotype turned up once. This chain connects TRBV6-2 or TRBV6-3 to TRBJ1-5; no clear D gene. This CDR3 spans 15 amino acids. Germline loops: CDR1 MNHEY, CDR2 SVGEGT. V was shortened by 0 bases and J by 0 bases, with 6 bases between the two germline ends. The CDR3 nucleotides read TGTGCCAGCAGTTACTCACATAATAGCAATCAGCCCCAGCATTTT. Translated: CASSYSHNSNQPQHF.

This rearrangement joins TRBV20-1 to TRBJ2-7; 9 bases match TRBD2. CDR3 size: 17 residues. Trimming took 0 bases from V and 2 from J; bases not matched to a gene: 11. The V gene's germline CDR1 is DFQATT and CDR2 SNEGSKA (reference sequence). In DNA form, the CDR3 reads TGCAGTGCTAGAGATCAGGAAGGGGGCGGGGGGGCCTACGAGCAGTACTTC. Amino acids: CSARDQEGGGGAYEQYF.

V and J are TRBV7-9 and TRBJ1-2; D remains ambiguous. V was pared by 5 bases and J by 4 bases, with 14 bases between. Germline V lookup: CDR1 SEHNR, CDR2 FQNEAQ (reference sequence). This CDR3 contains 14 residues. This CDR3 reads CASSHGEGAYGYTF. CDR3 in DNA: TGTGCCAGCAGCCACGGGGAGGGCGCCTATGGCTACACCTTC.

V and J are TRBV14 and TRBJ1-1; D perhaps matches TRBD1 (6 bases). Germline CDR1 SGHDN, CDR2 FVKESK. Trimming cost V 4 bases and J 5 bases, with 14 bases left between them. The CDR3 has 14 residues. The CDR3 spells CASSPFWTETEAFF. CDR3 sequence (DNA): TGTGCCAGCAGCCCCTTTTGGACAGAAACTGAAGCTTTCTTT.

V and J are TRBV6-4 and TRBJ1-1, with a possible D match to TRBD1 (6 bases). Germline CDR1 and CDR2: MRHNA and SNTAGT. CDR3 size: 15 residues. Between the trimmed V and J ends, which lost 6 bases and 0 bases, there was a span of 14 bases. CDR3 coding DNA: TGTGCCAGCAGACGGACAGAATCAATGAACACTGAAGCTTTCTTT. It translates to CASRRTESMNTEAFF.

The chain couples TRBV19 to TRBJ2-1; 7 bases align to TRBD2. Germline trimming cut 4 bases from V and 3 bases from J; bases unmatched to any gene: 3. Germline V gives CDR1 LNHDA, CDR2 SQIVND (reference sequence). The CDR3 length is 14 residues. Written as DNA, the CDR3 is TGTGCCAGTAGTACTAGCGGCCTCTACAATGAGCAGTTCTTC. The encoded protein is CASSTSGLYNEQFF.

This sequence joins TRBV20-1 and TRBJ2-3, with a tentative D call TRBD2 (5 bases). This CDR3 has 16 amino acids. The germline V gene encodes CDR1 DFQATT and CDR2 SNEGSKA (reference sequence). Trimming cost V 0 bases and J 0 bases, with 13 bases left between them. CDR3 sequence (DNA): TGCAGTGCTAGAGATCCAGCGGTTTCTAGCACAGATACGCAGTATTTT. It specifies CSARDPAVSSTDTQYF.

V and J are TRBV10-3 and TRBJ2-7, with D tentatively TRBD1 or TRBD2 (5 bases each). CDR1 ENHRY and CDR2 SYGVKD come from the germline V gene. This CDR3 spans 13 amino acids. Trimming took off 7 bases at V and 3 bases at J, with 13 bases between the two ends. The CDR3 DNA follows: TGTGCCATCAAAGCAGAGGGGCTCTACGAGCAGTACGTC. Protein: CAIKAEGLYEQYV.

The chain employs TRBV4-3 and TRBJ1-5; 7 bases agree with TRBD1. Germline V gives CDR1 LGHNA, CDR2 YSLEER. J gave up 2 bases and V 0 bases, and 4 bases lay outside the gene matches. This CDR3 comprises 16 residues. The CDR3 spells CASSQEITGGNQPQHF. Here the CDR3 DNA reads TGCGCCAGCAGCCAAGAAATTACAGGGGGCAATCAGCCCCAGCATTTT.

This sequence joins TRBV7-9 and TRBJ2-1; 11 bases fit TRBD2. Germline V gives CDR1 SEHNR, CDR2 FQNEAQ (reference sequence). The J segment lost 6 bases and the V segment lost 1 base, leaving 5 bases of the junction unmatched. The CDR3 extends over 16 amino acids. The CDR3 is CASSLGGLAVFNEQFF. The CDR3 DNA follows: TGTGCCAGCAGCTTAGGGGGACTAGCGGTTTTCAATGAGCAGTTCTTC.

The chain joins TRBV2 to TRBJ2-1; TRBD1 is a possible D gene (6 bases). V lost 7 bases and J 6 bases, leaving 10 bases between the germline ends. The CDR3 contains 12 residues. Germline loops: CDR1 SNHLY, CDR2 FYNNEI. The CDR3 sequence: CASTPGVNEQFF. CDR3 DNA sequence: TGTGCCAGCACTCCAGGGGTCAATGAGCAGTTCTTC.

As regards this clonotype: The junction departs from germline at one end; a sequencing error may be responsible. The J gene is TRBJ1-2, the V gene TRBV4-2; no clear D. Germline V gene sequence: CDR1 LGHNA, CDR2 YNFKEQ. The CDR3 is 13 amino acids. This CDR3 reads CASSPESNHGYTF. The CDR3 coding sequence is TGTGCCAGCAGCCCCGAGTCTAACCATGGCTACACCTTC.

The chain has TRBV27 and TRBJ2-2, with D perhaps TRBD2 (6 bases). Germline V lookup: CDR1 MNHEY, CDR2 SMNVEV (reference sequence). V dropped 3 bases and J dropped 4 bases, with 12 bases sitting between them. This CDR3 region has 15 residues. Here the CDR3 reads CASSLGGMATGELFF. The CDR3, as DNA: TGTGCCAGCAGTTTGGGGGGTATGGCCACCGGGGAGCTGTTTTTT.